Listed here are 20 T cell receptor beta chains from one sample, sequenced in a study of tumor-infiltrating lymphocytes in primary liver carcinoma. Unsorted bulk tissue (roughly 17-32 mg) underwent RNA and DNA co-extraction. The authors made TCR beta cDNA from around 500 ng total RNA with a constant-region primer. For TCR beta, libraries were produced by three nested multiplex PCR rounds using slightly modified ARM-PCR. It was with TRBV1-TRBV30 forward primers and a C-beta reverse primer that the first two PCR rounds were run, at roughly 10 cycles each. TCRdb reprocessed the multiplex PCR reads with MiXCR, giving one entry per CDR3 protein. Altogether about 44,000 distinct CDR3 sequences are present, 70% to 85% being singletons, with the ten largest covering over 25%. The sequenced material came from liver tumor tissue from sampling region 3. The subset is: tumor region T3, left-lateral pole. These receptors were collected from a man in his forties with primary liver carcinoma and hepatitis B virus infection.

This clonotype was counted at least ten times. V and J are TRBV6-5 and TRBJ2-5; D gene ambiguous. The germline V gene encodes CDR1 MNHEY and CDR2 SVGAGI. CDR3 length: 14 amino acids. V lost 6 bases, J lost 2 bases, and 13 bases lay in between. This chain's CDR3 is CASRSSPLQETQYF. The CDR3 coding sequence is TGTGCCAGCAGATCCTCACCCCTACAAGAGACCCAGTACTTC.

With regard to this clonotype: At one of its ends the junction is not consistent with the germline gene, which may arise from a read error. The chain combines TRBV11-2 with TRBJ2-7; D not resolved. There are 14 residues in the CDR3. Germline V lookup: CDR1 SGHAT, CDR2 FQNNGV. The CDR3 loop reads CTSSLTDSAYKKYF. CDR3 coding DNA: TGTACCAGCAGCTTAACTGACTCTGCCTACAAGAAGTACTTC.

The V call is TRBV11-2, the J call TRBJ2-2, with TRBD2 identical over 11 bases. This CDR3 is 17 amino acids long. The junction had 9 bases not matched to a gene; V was cut back by 2 bases and J by 7 bases. The V gene's germline CDR1 is SGHAT and CDR2 FQNNGV. CDR3 amino acids: CASSLLAGGTGNGELFF. CDR3 DNA sequence: TGTGCCAGCAGCTTACTAGCGGGAGGAACTGGCAACGGGGAGCTGTTTTTT. Filled out from reference TRBV11-2 and TRBJ2-2, the complete variable domain reads EAGVAQSPRYKIIEKRQSVAFWCNPISGHATLYWYQQILGQGPKLLIQFQNNGVVDDSQLPKDRFSAERLKGVDSTLKIQPAKLEDSAVYLCASSLLAGGTGNGELFFGEGSRLTVL.

A note on this clonotype: Germline and junction disagree at one end, which may indicate a read error. The chain links TRBV11-2 to TRBJ2-2; TRBD1 aligns across 9 bases. Germline CDR1 is SGHAT and CDR2 is FQNNGV. The length of the CDR3 is 17 residues. The DNA of the CDR3 is TGTGGCAGCAGCTTTGATCGGGACAGGGCCGGCACCGGGGGGCTGTTTTTT. This sequence encodes CGSSFDRDRAGTGGLFF.

Ten or more counts support this clonotype. V is TRBV28 and J is TRBJ1-1; tentatively, D is TRBD1 (5 bases). Trimming took 7 bases from V and 1 from J, leaving 10 bases between them. The CDR3 is made up of 13 amino acids. CDR1 MDHEN and CDR2 SYDVKM come from the germline V gene. The CDR3 nucleotides read TGTGCCAGCATGGCCGGGGGGAACACTGAAGCTTTCTTT. It translates to CASMAGGNTEAFF.

Regarding this clonotype: A much larger clone differs by one base, so this may be a read error. The chain combines TRBV20-1 with TRBJ1-1; D remains ambiguous. This CDR3 contains 13 residues. CDR1 is DFQATT and CDR2 is SNEGSKA in the germline V gene (reference sequence). CDR3: CSARSGYGTETFF. DNA for the CDR3: TGCAGTGCTAGATCTGGATATGGCACTGAAACTTTCTTT.

This clonotype was observed at least ten times. The J gene is TRBJ1-3, the V gene TRBV12-3 or TRBV12-4; D not resolved. The CDR3 contains 14 residues. V lost 6 bases to trimming and J lost 0 bases, with 9 bases between them. CDR3 residues: CASSDGNSGNTIYF. For the CDR3, the DNA is TGTGCCAGCAGCGACGGAAACTCTGGAAACACCATATATTTT.

Remarks on this clonotype: Germline is not matched at one junction end, which may reflect a read error. The V call is TRBV7-8, the J call TRBJ2-1; 7 bases are shared with TRBD2. The CDR3 contains 15 residues. The germline V gene encodes CDR1 SGHVS and CDR2 FQNEAQ. In DNA form, the CDR3 reads TGTGCCAGCAGGTCTAGCGGTTCCCCTCTCGGGGAGCAGTCCTTC. Translating gives CASRSSGSPLGEQSF.

This clonotype was detected only once. This could be a read error, since a much larger clone is one nucleotide away. The chain recombines TRBV28 with TRBJ2-3; TRBD2 might be the D (5 bases). Trimming cost V 6 bases and J 2 bases, with 18 bases left between them. Germline V CDR1 and CDR2: MDHEN, SYDVKM. This CDR3 has 16 amino acids. The CDR3 region is CASSLRRTYNTDTQYF. Here the CDR3 DNA reads TGTGCCAGCAGCCTAAGACGGACTTATAACACAGATACGCAGTATTTT.

Ten or more counts support this clonotype. V usage is TRBV11-1 and J usage is TRBJ2-5; D uncertain. From germline, CDR1 is SGHAT and CDR2 FQDESV (reference sequence). V was clipped by 1 base and J by 0 bases, with 9 bases between them. The CDR3 spans 15 residues. The CDR3 coding sequence is TGTGCCAGCAGCTTAGTAGCTGGGAACCAAGAGACCCAGTACTTC. It specifies CASSLVAGNQETQYF.

V gene TRBV6-5 combines with J gene TRBJ1-5; D is unresolved. Between the trimmed V and J ends, which lost 2 bases and 4 bases, there was a span of 9 bases. CDR1 MNHEY and CDR2 SVGAGI come from the germline V gene. This CDR3 contains 14 residues. DNA for the CDR3: TGTGCCAGCAGTTACAGTTCTGGTAATCAGCCCCAGCATTTT. Its protein product is CASSYSSGNQPQHF.

The chain employs TRBV6-5 and TRBJ2-7, with D perhaps TRBD2 (6 bases). Between the trimmed V and J ends, which lost 2 bases and 6 bases, there was a span of 14 bases. Germline CDR1 and CDR2: MNHEY and SVGAGI. This CDR3 spans 14 amino acids. CDR3 region: CASSYGGGPGEQYF. CDR3 in DNA: TGTGCCAGCAGTTACGGCGGAGGGCCCGGCGAGCAGTACTTC.

This clonotype has at least ten counts. The CDR3 DNA sequence: TGCGCCAGCAGTGGTACCCCCCAGGGCAATGAGCAGTTCTTC. It encodes CASSGTPQGNEQFF. J is TRBJ2-1 and V is TRBV10-2, with a tentative D call TRBD1 (5 bases). Germline CDR1 reads WSHSY; CDR2 reads SAAADI. The CDR3 runs to 14 residues. Trimming pared 4 bases from V and 6 bases from J, leaving 13 bases between.

A note on this clonotype: One junction end does not reproduce the germline sequence, and a read error may be involved. The chain joins TRBV29-1 to TRBJ2-3; possibly TRBD2 for D (5 bases). The V gene's germline CDR1 is SQVTM and CDR2 ANQGSEA. This CDR3 has 15 residues. The CDR3 spells CSVGSGPLGTDMQYF. The CDR3 coding sequence is TGCAGCGTTGGAAGCGGTCCGCTAGGAACAGATATGCAGTATTTT.

Remarks on this clonotype: At one end the junction does not follow the germline gene, possibly because of a read error. The chain carries TRBV6-2 or TRBV6-3 and TRBJ1-5; D is undetermined. The CDR3 contains 17 residues. Germline V gene data show CDR1 as MNHEY and CDR2 as SVGEGT. CDR3 nucleotides: TGTGCCAGCAGCTACTATGGGCAGTGGTTAGAGAATCAGCCCCAGCATTTT. Translation gives CASSYYGQWLENQPQHF.

About this clonotype: An end of the junction does not agree with germline; a read error may underlie this. In nucleotides, the CDR3 is TGCAGTGCTAGAGATCTGGCGGGAGCCGAGGAGACCCAGAACTTC. Protein: CSARDLAGAEETQNF. This sequence joins TRBV20-1 and TRBJ2-5; 7 positions match TRBD2. The CDR3 consists of 15 residues. Looked up from germline, CDR1 is DFQATT and CDR2 is SNEGSKA (reference sequence).

The chain combines TRBV24-1 with TRBJ2-5, with a weak D call TRBD2 (5 bases). The CDR3 consists of 13 residues. Germline V gene lookup returns CDR1 KGHDR and CDR2 SFDVKD. Trimming left V 9 bases short and J 6 bases short, with 16 bases between. CDR3 bases: TGTGCCACCGAACGTGCGGGTGAAAAGACCCAGTACTTC. It yields the protein CATERAGEKTQYF.

This clonotype was detected many times. The chain is built from TRBV5-4 and TRBJ2-2; a weak D match, TRBD2 (6 bases). Per the germline V gene, CDR1 is SGHNT and CDR2 is YYREEE (reference sequence). CDR3 length equals 16 residues. V was clipped by 6 bases and J by 0 bases, with 15 bases between them. CDR3 nucleotides: TGTGCCAGCACTGACGAGGAGGGATCGAACACCGGGGAGCTGTTTTTT. Translation gives CASTDEEGSNTGELFF.

In the case of this clonotype: The conserved closing phenylalanine or tryptophan is absent in this CDR3, likely reflecting a read error. The chain carries TRBV11-2 and TRBJ2-7; a possible D gene is TRBD1 (5 bases). Germline V lookup: CDR1 SGHAT, CDR2 FQNNGV. The CDR3 loop spans 17 amino acids. Trimming removed 8 bases from V and 3 bases from J, with 26 bases in between. The CDR3 reads CASCIDPPGQGSYEQYY. The CDR3 DNA reads as TGTGCCAGCTGCATCGACCCGCCGGGCCAGGGAAGCTACGAGCAGTACTAC.

Notes on this clonotype: No conserved phenylalanine or tryptophan ends this CDR3, so it is likely a read error. This chain joins TRBV29-1 and TRBJ2-3; D is possibly TRBD1 (5 bases). With 5 bases removed from V and 0 bases from J, the gap between germline ends came to 15 bases. The CDR3 covers 15 residues. The germline V gene has CDR1 SQVTM and CDR2 ANQGSEA. The CDR3 nucleotides read TGCAGCGTTCCGTGGGGCTTTCACAGCACAGATACGCAGTATTTA. It specifies CSVPWGFHSTDTQYL.